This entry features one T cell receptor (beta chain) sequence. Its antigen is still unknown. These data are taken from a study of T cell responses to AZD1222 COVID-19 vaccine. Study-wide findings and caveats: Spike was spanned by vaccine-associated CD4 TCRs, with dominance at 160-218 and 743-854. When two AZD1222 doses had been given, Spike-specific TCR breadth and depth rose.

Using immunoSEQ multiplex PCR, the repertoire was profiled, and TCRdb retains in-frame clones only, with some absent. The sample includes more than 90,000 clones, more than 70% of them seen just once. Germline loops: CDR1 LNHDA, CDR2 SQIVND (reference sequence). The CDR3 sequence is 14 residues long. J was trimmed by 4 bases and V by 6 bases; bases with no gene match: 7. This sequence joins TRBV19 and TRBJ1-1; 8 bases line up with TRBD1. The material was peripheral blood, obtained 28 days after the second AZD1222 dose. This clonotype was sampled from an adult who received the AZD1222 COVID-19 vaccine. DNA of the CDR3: TGTGCCAGTAGCACTCAGGGGGCGACCACTGAAGCTTTCTTT. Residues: CASSTQGATTEAFF.